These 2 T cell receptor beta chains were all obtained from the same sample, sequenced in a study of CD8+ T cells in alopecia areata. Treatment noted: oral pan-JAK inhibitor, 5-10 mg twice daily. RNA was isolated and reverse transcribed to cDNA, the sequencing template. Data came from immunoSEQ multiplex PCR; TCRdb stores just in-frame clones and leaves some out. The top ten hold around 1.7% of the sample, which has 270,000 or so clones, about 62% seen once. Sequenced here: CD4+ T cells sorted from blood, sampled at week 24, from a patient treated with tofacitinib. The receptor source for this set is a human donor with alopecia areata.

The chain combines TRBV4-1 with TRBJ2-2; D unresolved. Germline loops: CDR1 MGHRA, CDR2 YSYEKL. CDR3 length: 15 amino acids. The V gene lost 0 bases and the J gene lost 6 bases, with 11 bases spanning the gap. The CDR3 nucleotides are TGCGCCAGCAGCCAAGACGAAGTTGTCGCCGGGGAGCTGTTTTTT. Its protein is CASSQDEVVAGELFF.

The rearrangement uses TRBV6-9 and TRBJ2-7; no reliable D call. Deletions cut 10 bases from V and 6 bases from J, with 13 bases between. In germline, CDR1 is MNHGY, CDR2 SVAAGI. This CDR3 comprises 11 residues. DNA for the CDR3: TGTGCCACCTCTAGGCTCGGCGAGCAGTACTTC. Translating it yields CATSRLGEQYF.